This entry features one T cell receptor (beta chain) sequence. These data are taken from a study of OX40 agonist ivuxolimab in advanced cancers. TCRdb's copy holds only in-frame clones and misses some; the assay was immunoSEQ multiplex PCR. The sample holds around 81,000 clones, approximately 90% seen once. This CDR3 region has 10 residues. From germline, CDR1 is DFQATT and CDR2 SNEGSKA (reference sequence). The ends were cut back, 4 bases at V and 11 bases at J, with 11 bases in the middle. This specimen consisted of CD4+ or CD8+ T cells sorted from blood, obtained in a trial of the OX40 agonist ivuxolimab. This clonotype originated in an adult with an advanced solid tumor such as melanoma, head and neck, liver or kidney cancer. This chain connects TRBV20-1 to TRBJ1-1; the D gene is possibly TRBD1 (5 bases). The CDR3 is CSATGLGAFF. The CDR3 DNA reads TGCAGTGCTACAGGGTTGGGGGCTTTCTTT.